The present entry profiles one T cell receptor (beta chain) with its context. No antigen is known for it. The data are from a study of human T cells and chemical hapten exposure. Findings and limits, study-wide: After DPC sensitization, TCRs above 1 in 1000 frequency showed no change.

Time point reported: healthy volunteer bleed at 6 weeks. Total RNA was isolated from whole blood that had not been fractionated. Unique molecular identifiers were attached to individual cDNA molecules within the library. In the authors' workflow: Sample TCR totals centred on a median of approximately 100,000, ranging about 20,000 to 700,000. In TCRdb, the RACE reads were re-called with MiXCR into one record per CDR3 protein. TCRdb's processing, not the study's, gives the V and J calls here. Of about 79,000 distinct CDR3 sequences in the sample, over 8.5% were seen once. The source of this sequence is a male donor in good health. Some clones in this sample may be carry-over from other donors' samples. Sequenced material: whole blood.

CDR3 protein: CSARDRDRVIYSNQPQHF. The CDR3 bases are TGCAGTGCTAGAGACCGGGACAGGGTAATTTATAGCAATCAGCCCCAGCATTTT. The V and J genes are TRBV20-1 and TRBJ1-5, with TRBD1 matching over 9 bases. Trimming took 0 bases from V and 0 from J; bases not matched to a gene: 9. CDR1 DFQATT and CDR2 SNEGSKA come from the germline V gene (reference sequence). The CDR3 spans 18 residues.